This TCR beta chain is from a study of cytomegalovirus exposure and HLA in healthy donors. With regard to this clone: Antigen unknown.

J gave up 4 bases and V 3 bases, and 8 bases lay outside the gene matches. CDR3 length equals 16 residues. Germline V gives CDR1 MNHEY, CDR2 SMNVEV (reference sequence). In the PCR, 60 Vbeta and 13 Jbeta primers were used. The table came from immunoSEQ multiplex PCR; TCRdb's copy has only in-frame clones and leaves some out. Here the sample spans approximately 260,000 clones, around four fifths being singletons. Participants comprised healthy donors of bone marrow. Overall study findings and caveats: Overall, around 150 TCR beta chains were annotated as cytomegalovirus-associated. Another analysis was done later, and it associated 17,000 or so TCR beta sequences with HLA alleles at 0.05 false discovery rate.

The V call is TRBV27, the J call TRBJ2-2; 7 bases fit TRBD1. The sample comprised PBMCs. This TCR was sampled from a woman aged 40 to 49 in good health and CMV-seropositive. CDR3 sequence reads: CASSFLGSGGTGELFF. Here the CDR3 DNA reads TGTGCCAGCAGTTTCTTAGGGTCAGGGGGCACCGGGGAGCTGTTTTTT.